This T cell receptor (beta chain) was obtained from a study of cytomegalovirus exposure and HLA in healthy donors. Germline CDR1 reads SGHDT; CDR2 reads YYEEEE. This CDR3 spans 12 amino acids. Trimming shortened V by 9 bases and J by 6 bases, and 15 bases separated the two germline ends. Using immunoSEQ multiplex PCR, the repertoire was profiled, and TCRdb retains in-frame clones only, with some absent. The sample holds about 98,000 clones, about 88% seen once. There are a few counts of this clone. This TCR was recovered from a man younger than 35 in good health and CMV-seropositive. The gene calls are TRBV5-6 and TRBJ1-2, with D uncertain. Sequencing was performed on PBMCs. CDR3 sequence: CATLINRDGYTF. The CDR3 bases are TGTGCCACACTAATTAACCGAGATGGCTACACCTTC.